This T cell receptor beta chain was sequenced for a study of blood T cell repertoires in COVID-19 (dated by TCRdb to 2018 to 2021). Looking at the study overall: Samples from collaborators originated in the United States, Italy and Spain and spanned both the acute and convalescent phases of COVID-19. The material from the prospective study consisted of cDNA or gDNA derived from T cells, B-cell-depleted T cells, or PBMCs. Deeply sampled blood TCRbeta repertoires from subjects exposed to, actively infected with, or recovered from COVID-19 were included in the dataset. The repertoires were made available in a free public database intended to serve as a resource for research on the immune response to SARS-CoV-2. The samples were drawn from two sources: the first 160 participants of the ongoing ImmuneRACE study, and over 1,000 subjects contributed by 6 global collaborators. The sample metadata nearly always contained a de-identified subject ID, COVID-19 status, age in years and sex. Where HLA class I and class II types were available, the types were taken from metadata supplied by the sample provider, not from assay-based typing.

The immunoSEQ Assay, a bias-controlled multiplex PCR, was used to amplify TCRbeta CDR3 regions from genomic DNA. For the original study's pipeline: The number of nucleated cells in each sample was estimated by amplification of reference gene primers within the assay. To quantify the absolute abundance of each unique TCRbeta CDR3 rearrangement, sequence reads were collapsed and filtered. For each sample, productive Simpson clonality was calculated by taking the square root of Simpson's diversity index across productive rearrangements. The table was pulled from immuneACCESS by TCRdb, which kept in-frame rearrangements only. Such tables lose some clones; where checked, under half of the loss comes from unresolved V genes, and the rest has no known cause. Clone size and the V and J calls come from that table; the DNA yielded D and trimming. This sample is represented by 84,000 or so clones; roughly 78% of them were singletons. The ten top clones hold 36% of the sample.

In Seattle, one collaborating source enrolled patients while the infection was active and tracked those patients longitudinally over the course of disease. The collaborating institutions used their own protocols to collect whole blood in K2EDTA tubes. For TCRbeta analysis, collaborators shipped samples as frozen whole blood, isolated PBMCs, or DNA extracted from either of those sample types. On the study overall, not on this receptor specifically: Clinical and demographic metadata were provided uncurated, with the amount varying by source and participant.

This clone was counted a single time. The specificity of this receptor is unknown. There are no base qualities to consult, and no much larger clone falls within one base. Reading the germline V gene gives CDR1 MNHEY and CDR2 SVGAGI. V has 2 bases trimmed and J has 10 bases trimmed; junction bases matching no gene number 13. The CDR3 runs 16 residues from the cysteine to the phenylalanine. Of all the DNA, just the CDR3 is kept, 48 bases in frame from base 1. This receptor was taken from a man between 60 and 75 years old with COVID-19, enrolled during active disease. The specimen was peripheral blood. This chain joins TRBV6-5 to TRBJ2-1; TRBD1 fits 8 bases in the junction. The CDR3 protein sequence reads: CASSYTGQGPSSEQFF. The sequence in DNA is TGTGCCAGCAGTTACACAGGACAGGGCCCCAGTTCGGAGCAGTTCTTC.